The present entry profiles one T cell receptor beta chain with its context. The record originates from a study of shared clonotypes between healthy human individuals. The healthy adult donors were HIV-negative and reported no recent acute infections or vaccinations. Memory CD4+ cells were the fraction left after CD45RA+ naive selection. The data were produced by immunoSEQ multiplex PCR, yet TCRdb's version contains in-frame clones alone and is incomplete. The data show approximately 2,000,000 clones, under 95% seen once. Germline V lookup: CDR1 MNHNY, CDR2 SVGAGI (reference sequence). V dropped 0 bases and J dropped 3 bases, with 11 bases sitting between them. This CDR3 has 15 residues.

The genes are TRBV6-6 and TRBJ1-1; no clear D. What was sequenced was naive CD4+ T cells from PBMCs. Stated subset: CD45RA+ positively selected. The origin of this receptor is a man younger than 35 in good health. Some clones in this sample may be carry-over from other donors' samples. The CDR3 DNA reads TGTGCCAGCAGTTACTCGCACAGTCGGGACACTGAAGCTTTCTTT. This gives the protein CASSYSHSRDTEAFF.